This T cell receptor beta chain was identified during a study of T cells in Graves' hyperthyroidism and ophthalmopathy. Study results and caveats: The model predicted ophthalmopathy a median approximately 6.3 months before onset. Ophthalmopathy could be told apart from stable hyperthyroidism with a 13 V-J model.

The source material, RNA transcripts, was used to amplify TCR beta CDR3 regions. Using the HTBI primer set, a first-round RT-PCR was run on the TCR CDR3. TCRdb re-called the multiplex PCR reads through MiXCR, storing one row per CDR3 protein. The sample consists of over 500,000 distinct CDR3 sequences, roughly 17% of them appearing once. In its sample, this clonotype was seen many times. Its antigen is currently unknown. The CDR3 runs 17 residues. CDR1 LNHNV and CDR2 YYDKDF come from the germline V gene (reference sequence). The V gene end was trimmed by 0 bases and the J gene end by 8 bases; junction bases not matched to a gene: 10.

The chain couples TRBV15 to TRBJ1-6; 7 bases align to TRBD1. The receptor was derived from a woman aged 18-35 years with Graves' ophthalmopathy. The sample taken for sequencing was blood. The CDR3 sequence: CATSRDLRDSLDSPLHF. The DNA for the CDR3 is TGTGCCACCAGCAGAGATCTCCGGGACAGCCTGGATTCACCCCTCCACTTT.